The entry below gives a single T cell receptor beta chain sequence along with its context. V was clipped by 1 base and J by 2 bases, with 15 bases between them. This CDR3 is 16 amino acids long. The germline V gene encodes CDR1 LGHNA and CDR2 YSLEER. This sample is drawn from a study of cytomegalovirus exposure and HLA in healthy donors. Profiling relied on immunoSEQ multiplex PCR, and the TCRdb table lists in-frame clones only, not all of them. The sample records 200,000 or so clones, about 90% being singletons. This receptor was obtained from a young woman in good health and CMV-seronegative. The chain joins TRBV4-3 to TRBJ2-7; the D gene is possibly TRBD1 (6 bases). The material sequenced was PBMCs. CDR3 nucleotides: TGCGCCAGCAGCCAAGGGGGGATGGACAGCCCCTACGAGCAGTACTTC. Its protein is CASSQGGMDSPYEQYF.